This TCR beta chain was captured by sequencing in a study of OX40 agonist ivuxolimab in advanced cancers. Study-wide background: The patients received agonistic anti-OX40 (CD134) antibody ivuxolimab. Therapy given before enrollment (anti-PD-1, anti-PD-L1 or anti-CTLA-4) was allowed, and 40% had some. Among those enrolled, mean age was around 60 years (range 23 to 79) and about 82% were male.

Germline V gives CDR1 SNHLY, CDR2 FYNNEI. This CDR3 has 14 amino acids. V gave up 0 bases and J gave up 4 bases, with 8 bases separating them. Method: immunoSEQ multiplex PCR; TCRdb's copy keeps in-frame clones and lacks some. The data contain 42,000 or so clones, 80% to 90% of them singletons. Findings and limits, study-wide: Circulating CD4+ and CD8+ T cells showed clonal expansion by week 6 at 0.1 to 3.0 mg/kg.

On this clone: The antigen remains undetermined.

The sample in question was CD4+ or CD8+ T cells sorted from blood, obtained in a trial of the OX40 agonist ivuxolimab. The chain uses TRBV2 and TRBJ2-3, with D maybe TRBD2 (5 bases). This TCR derives from an adult with an advanced solid tumor such as melanoma, head and neck, liver or kidney cancer. CDR3: CASSEASGADTQYF. The CDR3 DNA reads as TGTGCCAGCAGTGAAGCGTCCGGGGCAGATACGCAGTATTTT.